Following are 7 T cell receptor beta chains from one sample sequenced in a study of cytotoxic CD8 clonotypes in ibrutinib-treated CLL. Some clones are missing from TCRdb's copy, which holds only in-frame ones; the method was immunoSEQ multiplex PCR. The sample shows roughly 24,000 clones, around 73% of them seen only once. This material consisted of PBMCs, taken before ibrutinib treatment. The receptors shown here come from a human donor with chronic lymphocytic leukemia.

The rearrangement links TRBV28 to TRBJ2-5; D not resolved. V was shortened by 8 bases and J by 4 bases, with 14 bases between the two germline ends. The CDR3 extends over 13 amino acids. The germline V gene encodes CDR1 MDHEN and CDR2 SYDVKM. CDR3 sequence reads: CASQVISVETQYF. In DNA form, the CDR3 reads TGTGCCAGCCAGGTTATCTCTGTAGAGACCCAGTACTTC.

The J gene is TRBJ2-5, the V gene TRBV2; TRBD1 matches 9 bases. V shed 6 bases and J 0 bases; nucleotides not matched to a gene: 2. Per the germline V gene, CDR1 is SNHLY and CDR2 is FYNNEI. The CDR3 length is 14 residues. The CDR3 DNA sequence: TGTGCCAGCAGGACAGGGGGGAACCAAGAGACCCAGTACTTC. Protein product: CASRTGGNQETQYF.

The rearrangement uses TRBV10-3 and TRBJ1-1; the match to TRBD1 covers 8 bases. Looked up from germline, CDR1 is ENHRY and CDR2 is SYGVKD. The CDR3 has 13 amino acids. After removal of 6 bases from V and 3 bases from J, the junction contained 3 bases not matched to a gene. The CDR3, as DNA: TGTGCCATCAGGGACAGGGCCGACACTGAAGCTTTCTTT. Protein product: CAIRDRADTEAFF.

The table lists this clone with a count of one. The gene calls are TRBV7-9 and TRBJ1-1; the D is unclear. The CDR3 has 13 amino acids. Germline V gene lookup returns CDR1 SEHNR and CDR2 FQNEAQ (reference sequence). Deletions cut 1 base from V and 1 base from J, with 4 bases between. DNA for the CDR3: TGTGCCAGCAGCTTAGAGGAGAACACTGAAGCTTTCTTT. This encodes CASSLEENTEAFF.

The CDR3 region has the DNA TGTGCCACAGGACTAGCGGGAGTATACGAGCAGTACTTC. It translates to CATGLAGVYEQYF. The chain carries TRBV21-1 and TRBJ2-7; the tabulated D call, TRBD2, remains unverified against the DNA. TRBV21-1 is described as a pseudogene. There are 13 residues in the CDR3.

CDR3 in amino acids: CASITGTGDHRETQYF. In DNA form, the CDR3 reads TGTGCCAGCATCACCGGGACAGGGGACCACCGGGAGACCCAGTACTTC. The rearrangement links TRBV21-1 to TRBJ2-5; the D call of TRBD1 is as the table states it, not checked on the DNA. TRBV21-1 is tagged as a pseudogene. The CDR3 is made up of 16 amino acids.

The chain employs TRBV11-2 and TRBJ2-5, with no clear D. CDR1 is SGHAT and CDR2 is FQNNGV in the germline V gene. The ends were cut back, 3 bases at V and 3 bases at J, with 8 bases in the middle. This CDR3 is 13 amino acids long. The CDR3 spells CASSFTLEETQYF. In nucleotides, the CDR3 is TGTGCCAGCAGCTTTACATTGGAAGAGACCCAGTACTTC. Using reference TRBV11-2 and TRBJ2-5 for the parts outside the CDR3, the full variable domain is EAGVAQSPRYKIIEKRQSVAFWCNPISGHATLYWYQQILGQGPKLLIQFQNNGVVDDSQLPKDRFSAERLKGVDSTLKIQPAKLEDSAVYLCASSFTLEETQYFGPGTRLLVL.